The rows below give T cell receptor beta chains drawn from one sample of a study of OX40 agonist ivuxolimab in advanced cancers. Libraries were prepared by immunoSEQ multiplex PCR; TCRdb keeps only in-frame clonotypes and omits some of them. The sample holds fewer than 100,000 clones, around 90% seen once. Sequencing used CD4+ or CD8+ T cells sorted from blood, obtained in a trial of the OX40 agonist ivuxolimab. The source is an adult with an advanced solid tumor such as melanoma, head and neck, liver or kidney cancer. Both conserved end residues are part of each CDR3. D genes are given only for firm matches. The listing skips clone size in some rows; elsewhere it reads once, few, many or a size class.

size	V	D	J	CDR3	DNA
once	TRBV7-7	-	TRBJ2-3	CASSYRLGEYTQYF	TGTGCTAGCAGCTACCGACTAGGGGAATATACGCAGTATTTT
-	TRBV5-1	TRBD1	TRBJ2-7	CASSFLQGEYEQYF	TGCGCCAGCAGCTTTCTCCAGGGGGAGTACGAGCAGTACTTC
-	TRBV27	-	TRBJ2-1	CASSLAGKPFNEQFF	TGTGCCAGCAGTTTGGCGGGGAAGCCATTCAATGAGCAGTTCTTC
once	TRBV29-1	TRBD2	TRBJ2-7	CSVEREGSYEQYF	TGCAGCGTTGAACGGGAGGGGAGCTACGAGCAGTACTTC
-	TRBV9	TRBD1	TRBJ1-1	CASSQGDVTEAFF	TGTGCCAGCAGCCAGGGGGATGTAACTGAAGCTTTCTTT
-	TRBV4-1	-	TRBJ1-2	CASSQVPPDGYTF	TGCGCCAGCAGCCAAGTTCCCCCTGATGGCTACACCTTC
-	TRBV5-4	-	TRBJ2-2	CASSLRGYTGELFF	TGTGCCAGCAGCTTGCGAGGGTACACCGGGGAGCTGTTTTTT
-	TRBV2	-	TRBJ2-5	CASSMLGVSETQYF	TGTGCCAGCAGTATGCTGGGAGTCAGCGAGACCCAGTACTTC
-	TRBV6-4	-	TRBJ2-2	CASSDTGRGTGELFF	TGTGCCAGCAGTGATACAGGCCGGGGCACCGGGGAGCTGTTTTTT
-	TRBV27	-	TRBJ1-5	CASSPRRGDQPQHF	TGTGCCAGCAGCCCCCGGCGGGGGGATCAGCCCCAGCATTTT
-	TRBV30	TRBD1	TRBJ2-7	CAWSAGTGYEQYF	TGTGCCTGGAGTGCCGGGACAGGCTACGAGCAGTACTTC
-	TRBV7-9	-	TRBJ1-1	CASSFPQGPATAFF	TGTGCCAGCAGCTTTCCCCAGGGGCCCGCTACGGCTTTCTTT
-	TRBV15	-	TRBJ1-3	CATSRDRSSGNTIYF	TGTGCCACCAGCAGAGATAGGAGCTCTGGAAACACCATATATTTT
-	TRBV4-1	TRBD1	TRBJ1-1	CASSRVQGGETEAFF	TGCGCCAGCAGCCGAGTACAGGGGGGTGAGACTGAAGCTTTCTTT
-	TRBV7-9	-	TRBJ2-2	CASSLIAARELFF	TGTGCCAGCAGCTTGATAGCCGCGAGGGAGCTGTTTTTT
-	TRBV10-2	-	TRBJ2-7	CASRVPLGEQYF	TGCGCCAGCAGAGTTCCACTTGGCGAGCAGTACTTC
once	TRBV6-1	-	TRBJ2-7	CASSEVGVTTYEQYF	TGTGCCAGCAGTGAAGTAGGGGTCACCACCTACGAGCAGTACTTC
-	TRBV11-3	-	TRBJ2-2	CASSDGGGNTGELFF	TGTGCCAGCAGCGACGGGGGCGGGAACACCGGGGAGCTGTTTTTT
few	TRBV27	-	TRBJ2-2	CASTTPEGSRNTGELFF	TGTGCCAGCACCACCCCGGAGGGGTCGAGGAACACCGGGGAGCTGTTTTTT
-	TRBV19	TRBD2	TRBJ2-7	CASRNGGARGEQYF	TGTGCCAGTCGTAACGGGGGGGCCCGGGGAGAGCAGTACTTC
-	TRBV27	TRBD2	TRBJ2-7	CASSLTSGRWPYEQYF	TGTGCCAGCAGTTTGACTAGCGGGAGGTGGCCCTACGAGCAGTACTTC
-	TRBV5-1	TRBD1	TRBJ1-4	CASSLSGQGVNEKLFF	TGCGCCAGCAGTCTTAGTGGACAGGGCGTTAATGAAAAACTGTTTTTT
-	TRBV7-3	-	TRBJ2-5	CASSQTRQETQYF	TGTGCCAGCAGCCAGACTAGACAAGAGACCCAGTACTTC
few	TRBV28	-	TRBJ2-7	CASSLPPLKYEQYF	TGTGCCAGCAGTTTACCCCCTTTAAAGTACGAGCAGTACTTC
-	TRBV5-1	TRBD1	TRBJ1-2	CASRSGQGGDYGYTF	TGCGCCAGCAGGAGTGGACAGGGTGGTGACTATGGCTACACCTTC
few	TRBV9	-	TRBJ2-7	CASSARDFSYEQYF	TGTGCCAGCAGCGCTCGGGACTTTTCCTACGAGCAGTACTTC
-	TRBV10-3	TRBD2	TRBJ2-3	CAISGTSHTDTQYF	TGTGCCATCAGTGGGACTAGTCACACAGATACGCAGTATTTT
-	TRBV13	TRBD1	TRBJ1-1	CASHGQGGYTEAFF	TGTGCCAGCCATGGACAGGGGGGGTACACTGAAGCTTTCTTT
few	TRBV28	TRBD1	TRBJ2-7	CASSWGQLPYEQYF	TGTGCCAGCAGTTGGGGACAGCTCCCCTACGAGCAGTACTTC
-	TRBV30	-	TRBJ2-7	CAWAPDGSSYEQYF	TGTGCCTGGGCGCCGGACGGGAGCTCCTACGAGCAGTACTTC
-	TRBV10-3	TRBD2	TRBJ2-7	CAISETSGIYEQYF	TGTGCCATCAGTGAAACTAGCGGAATCTACGAGCAGTACTTC
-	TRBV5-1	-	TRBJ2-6	CASSLFKVSGANVLTF	TGCGCCAGCAGTCTTTTTAAGGTTTCTGGGGCCAACGTCCTGACTTTC
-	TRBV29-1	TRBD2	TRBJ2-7	CSVTGLAGAMPQDEQYF	TGCAGCGTTACGGGACTAGCGGGAGCCATGCCCCAGGACGAGCAGTACTTC
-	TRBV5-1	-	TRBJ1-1	CASSGGNTEAFF	TGCGCCAGCTCCGGGGGGAACACTGAAGCTTTCTTT
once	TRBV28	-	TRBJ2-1	CASSPPAASSSYNEQFF	TGTGCCAGCAGCCCGCCCGCAGCCTCTAGCTCCTACAATGAGCAGTTCTTC
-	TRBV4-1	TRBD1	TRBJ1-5	CASSQFGGGDNQPQHF	TGCGCCAGCAGCCAATTTGGAGGGGGCGACAATCAGCCCCAGCATTTT
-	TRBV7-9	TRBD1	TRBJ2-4	CASSQGQGQYF	TGTGCCAGCAGCCAAGGACAGGGTCAATACTTC
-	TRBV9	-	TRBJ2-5	CASSSPSAPGAQYF	TGTGCCAGCAGCTCCCCGTCGGCCCCAGGGGCCCAGTACTTC
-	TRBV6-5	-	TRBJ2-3	CASSYSPSPDTQYF	TGTGCCAGCAGTTACTCTCCTAGCCCAGATACGCAGTATTTT
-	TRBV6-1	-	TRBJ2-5	CASNLEGGKTQYF	TGTGCCAGCAACTTGGAGGGAGGAAAGACCCAGTACTTC
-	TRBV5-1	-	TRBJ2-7	CASSLELEPYEQYF	TGCGCCAGCAGCTTGGAGCTAGAACCCTACGAGCAGTACTTC
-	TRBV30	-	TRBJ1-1	CAWGRPSGNTEAFF	TGTGCCTGGGGCAGACCATCCGGAAACACTGAAGCTTTCTTT
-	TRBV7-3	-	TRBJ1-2	CASSFGGSAGYTF	TGTGCCAGCAGCTTCGGGGGATCGGCTGGCTACACCTTC
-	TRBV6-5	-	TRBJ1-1	CASSRGRAEGLAFF	TGTGCCAGCAGCCGCGGACGGGCGGAAGGTTTGGCTTTCTTT
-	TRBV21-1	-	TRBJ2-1	CASSKAHTGWNEQFF	TGTGCCAGCAGCAAAGCGCATACAGGGTGGAATGAGCAGTTCTTC
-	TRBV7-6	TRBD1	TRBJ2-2	CASSSLQGRNTGELFF	TGTGCCAGCAGCTCACTACAGGGGAGAAACACCGGGGAGCTGTTTTTT
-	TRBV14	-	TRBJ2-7	CASSQGRLRSKSYEQYF	TGTGCCAGCAGCCAGGGTCGTTTGCGGTCAAAGTCCTACGAGCAGTACTTC
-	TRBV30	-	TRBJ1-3	CAWSQRGPGAYRNTIYF	TGTGCCTGGAGTCAACGGGGTCCCGGAGCCTATCGAAACACCATATATTTT
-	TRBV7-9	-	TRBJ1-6	CASSSMDGERNSPLHF	TGTGCCAGCAGCTCCATGGACGGTGAAAGGAATTCACCCCTCCACTTT
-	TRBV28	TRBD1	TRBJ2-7	CASRTTGGNDLREQYF	TGTGCCAGCCGAACCACAGGGGGCAATGATTTACGAGAGCAGTACTTC
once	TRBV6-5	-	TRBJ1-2	CASSYTGNGYTF	TGTGCCAGCAGTTATACAGGGAACGGCTACACCTTC
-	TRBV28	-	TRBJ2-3	CASSWDSTDTQYF	TGTGCCAGCAGTTGGGACAGCACAGATACGCAGTATTTT
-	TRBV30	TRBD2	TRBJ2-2	CAWRYSGSRTGELFF	TGTGCCTGGAGGTATAGCGGGAGCCGTACCGGGGAGCTGTTTTTT
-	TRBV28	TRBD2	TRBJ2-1	CASSLGVLRGGSSYNEQFF	TGTGCCAGCAGTTTAGGGGTGCTTCGCGGGGGGAGCTCCTACAATGAGCAGTTCTTC
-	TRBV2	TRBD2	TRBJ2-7	CASSEGLGRVEQYF	TGTGCCAGCAGTGAAGGGCTGGGGAGGGTCGAGCAGTACTTC